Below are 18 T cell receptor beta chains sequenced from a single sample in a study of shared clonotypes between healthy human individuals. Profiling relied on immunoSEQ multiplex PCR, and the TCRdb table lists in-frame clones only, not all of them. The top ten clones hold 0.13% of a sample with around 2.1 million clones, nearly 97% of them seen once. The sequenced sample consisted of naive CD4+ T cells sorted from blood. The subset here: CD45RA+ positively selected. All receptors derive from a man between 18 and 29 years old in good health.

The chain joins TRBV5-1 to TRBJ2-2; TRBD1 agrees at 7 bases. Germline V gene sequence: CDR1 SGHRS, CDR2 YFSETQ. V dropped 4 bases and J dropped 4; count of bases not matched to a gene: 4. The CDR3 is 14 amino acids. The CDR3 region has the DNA TGCGCCAGCAGCAGACCAGGGGGCACCGGGGAGCTGTTTTTT. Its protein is CASSRPGGTGELFF.

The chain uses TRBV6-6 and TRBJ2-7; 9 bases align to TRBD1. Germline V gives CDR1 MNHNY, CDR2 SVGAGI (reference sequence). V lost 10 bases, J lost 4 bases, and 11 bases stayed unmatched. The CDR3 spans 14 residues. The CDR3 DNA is TGTGCCACCATAAAACCGACAGGGGGGTACGAGCAGTACTTC. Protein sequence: CATIKPTGGYEQYF.

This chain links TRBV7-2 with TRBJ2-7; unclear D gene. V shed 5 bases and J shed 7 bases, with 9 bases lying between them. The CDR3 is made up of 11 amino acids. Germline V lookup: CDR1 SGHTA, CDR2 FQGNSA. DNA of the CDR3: TGTGCCAGCAGCCGCCGAGATGAGCAGTACTTC. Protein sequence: CASSRRDEQYF.

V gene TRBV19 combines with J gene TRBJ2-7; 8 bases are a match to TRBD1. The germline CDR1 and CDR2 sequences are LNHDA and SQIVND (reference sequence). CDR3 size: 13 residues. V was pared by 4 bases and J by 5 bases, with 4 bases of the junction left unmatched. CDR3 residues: CASSKTGENEQYF. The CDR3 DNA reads TGTGCCAGTAGTAAGACAGGGGAGAACGAGCAGTACTTC.

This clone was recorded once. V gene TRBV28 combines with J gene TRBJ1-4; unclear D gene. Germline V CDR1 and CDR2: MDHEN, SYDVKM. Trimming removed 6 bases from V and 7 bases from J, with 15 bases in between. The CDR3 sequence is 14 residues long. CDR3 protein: CASSPLGPVEKLFF. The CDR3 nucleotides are TGTGCCAGCAGCCCACTGGGTCCGGTTGAAAAACTGTTTTTT.

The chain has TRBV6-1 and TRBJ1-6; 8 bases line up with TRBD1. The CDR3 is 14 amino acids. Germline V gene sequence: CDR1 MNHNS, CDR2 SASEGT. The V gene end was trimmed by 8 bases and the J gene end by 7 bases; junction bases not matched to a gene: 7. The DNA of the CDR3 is TGTGCCAGCCTGACAGGGGTTGTCAATTCACCCCTCCACTTT. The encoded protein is CASLTGVVNSPLHF.

CDR3 nucleotides: TGCGCCAGCAGCGTAGACAGGGGGCTTTCACCCCTCCACTTT. Protein product: CASSVDRGLSPLHF. The chain employs TRBV5-1 and TRBJ1-6, with TRBD1 identical over 10 bases. CDR1 and CDR2 from the germline V gene are SGHRS and YFSETQ. This CDR3 contains 14 residues. Germline trimming cut 4 bases from V and 9 bases from J; bases unmatched to any gene: 4.

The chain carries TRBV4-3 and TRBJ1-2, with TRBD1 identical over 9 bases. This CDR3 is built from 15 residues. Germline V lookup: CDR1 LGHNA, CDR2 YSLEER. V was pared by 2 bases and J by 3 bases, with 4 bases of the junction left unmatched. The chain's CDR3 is CASSQTGTGHYGYTF. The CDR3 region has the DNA TGCGCCAGCAGCCAAACAGGGACAGGGCACTATGGCTACACCTTC.

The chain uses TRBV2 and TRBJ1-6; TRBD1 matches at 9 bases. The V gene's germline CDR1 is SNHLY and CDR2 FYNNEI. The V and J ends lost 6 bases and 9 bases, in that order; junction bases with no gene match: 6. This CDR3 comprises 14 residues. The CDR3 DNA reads TGTGCCAGCAGCCAACAGGGGGCGAGTTCACCCCTCCACTTT. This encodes CASSQQGASSPLHF.

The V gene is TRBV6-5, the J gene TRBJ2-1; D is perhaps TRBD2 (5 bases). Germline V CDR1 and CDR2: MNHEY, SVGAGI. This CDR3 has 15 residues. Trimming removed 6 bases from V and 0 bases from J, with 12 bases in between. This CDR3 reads CASRPDWGSYNEQFF. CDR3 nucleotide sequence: TGTGCCAGCAGACCGGACTGGGGCTCCTACAATGAGCAGTTCTTC.

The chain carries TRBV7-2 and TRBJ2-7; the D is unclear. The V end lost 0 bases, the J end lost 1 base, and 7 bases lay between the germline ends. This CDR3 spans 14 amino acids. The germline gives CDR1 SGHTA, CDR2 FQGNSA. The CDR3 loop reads CASSLAVGSYEQYF. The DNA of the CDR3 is TGTGCCAGCAGCTTAGCAGTCGGATCCTACGAGCAGTACTTC.

As DNA, the CDR3 is TGTGCCAGCAGCTTACGGGCGCGGGGCAGGCTTGATGAAAAACTGTTTTTT. Translated: CASSLRARGRLDEKLFF. The chain combines TRBV11-2 with TRBJ1-4, with a tentative D call TRBD1 (5 bases). With 2 bases removed from V and 6 bases from J, the gap between germline ends came to 19 bases. Germline lookup yields CDR1 SGHAT and CDR2 FQNNGV. The CDR3 covers 17 residues.

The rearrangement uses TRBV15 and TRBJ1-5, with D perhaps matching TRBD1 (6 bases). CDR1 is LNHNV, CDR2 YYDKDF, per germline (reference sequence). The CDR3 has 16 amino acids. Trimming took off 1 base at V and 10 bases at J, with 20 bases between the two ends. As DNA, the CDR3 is TGTGCCACCAGCAGAGGATTGCGGGGGGCTCAGTTTCCCCAGCATTTT. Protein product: CATSRGLRGAQFPQHF.

The CDR3 sequence is CASSQLGLVKQFF. The DNA of the CDR3 is TGCGCCAGCAGCCAACTCGGACTAGTTAAGCAGTTCTTC. V and J are TRBV4-1 and TRBJ2-1, with 7 bases matching TRBD2. The CDR3 totals 13 residues. CDR1 is MGHRA, CDR2 YSYEKL, per germline. After removal of 2 bases from V and 11 bases from J, the junction contained 6 bases not matched to a gene.

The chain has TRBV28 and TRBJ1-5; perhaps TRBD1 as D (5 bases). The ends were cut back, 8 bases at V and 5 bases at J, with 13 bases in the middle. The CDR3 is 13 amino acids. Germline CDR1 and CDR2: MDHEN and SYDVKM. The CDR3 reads CASWDRGDQPQHF. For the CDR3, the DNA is TGTGCCAGCTGGGATCGGGGGGATCAGCCCCAGCATTTT. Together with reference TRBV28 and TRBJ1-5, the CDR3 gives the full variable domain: DVKVTQSSRYLVKRTGEKVFLECVQDMDHENMFWYRQDPGLGLRLIYFSYDVKMKEKGDIPEGYSVSREKKERFSLILESASTNQTSMYLCASWDRGDQPQHFGDGTRLSIL.

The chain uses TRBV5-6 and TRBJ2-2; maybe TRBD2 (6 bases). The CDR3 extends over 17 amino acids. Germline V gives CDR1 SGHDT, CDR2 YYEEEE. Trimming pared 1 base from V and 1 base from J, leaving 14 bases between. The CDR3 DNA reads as TGTGCCAGCAGCTTGACAACTAGCTGGCGGAACACCGGGGAGCTGTTTTTT. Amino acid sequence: CASSLTTSWRNTGELFF.

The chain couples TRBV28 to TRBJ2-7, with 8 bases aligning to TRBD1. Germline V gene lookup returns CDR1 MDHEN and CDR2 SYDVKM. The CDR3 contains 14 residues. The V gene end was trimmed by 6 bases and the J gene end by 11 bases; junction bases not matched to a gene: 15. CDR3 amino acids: CASSPGTGLFEEYF. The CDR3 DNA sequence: TGTGCCAGCAGCCCCGGGACAGGCCTGTTTGAGGAGTACTTC.

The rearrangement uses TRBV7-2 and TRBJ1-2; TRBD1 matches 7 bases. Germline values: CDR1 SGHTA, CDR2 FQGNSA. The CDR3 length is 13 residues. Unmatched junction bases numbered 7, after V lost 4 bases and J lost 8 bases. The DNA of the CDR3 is TGTGCCAGCAGCTCAACAGGGGCCGGCGGCTACACCTTC. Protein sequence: CASSSTGAGGYTF.